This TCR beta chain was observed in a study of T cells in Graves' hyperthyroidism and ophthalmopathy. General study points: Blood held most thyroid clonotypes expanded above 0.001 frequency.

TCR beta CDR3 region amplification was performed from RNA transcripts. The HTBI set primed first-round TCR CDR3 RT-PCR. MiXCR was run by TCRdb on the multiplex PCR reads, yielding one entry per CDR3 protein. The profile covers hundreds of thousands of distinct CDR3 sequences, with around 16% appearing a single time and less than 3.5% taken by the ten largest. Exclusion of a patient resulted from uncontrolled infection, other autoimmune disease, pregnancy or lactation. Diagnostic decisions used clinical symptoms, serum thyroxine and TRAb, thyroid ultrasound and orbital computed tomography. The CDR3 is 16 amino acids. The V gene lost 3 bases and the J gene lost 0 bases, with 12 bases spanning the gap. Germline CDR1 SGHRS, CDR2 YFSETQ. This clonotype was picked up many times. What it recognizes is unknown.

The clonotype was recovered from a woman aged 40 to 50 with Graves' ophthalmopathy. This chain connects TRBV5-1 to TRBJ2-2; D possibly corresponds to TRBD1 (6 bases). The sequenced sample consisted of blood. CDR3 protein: CASSSPGTTNTGELFF. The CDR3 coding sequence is TGCGCCAGCAGCTCGCCCGGGACAACGAACACCGGGGAGCTGTTTTTT.